This paragraph covers one T cell receptor beta chain sequence. Its antigen is not known. Treatment indicated: roughly 20 received Ad26.COV2.S at low or high dose, single or two shots; about 5 received placebo; per-sample allocation not given. At day 63 after the first vaccine or placebo injection, samples were drawn. This entry is derived from a study of Ad26.COV2.S vaccination and SARS-CoV-2 variants. Measured with immunoSEQ multiplex PCR; TCRdb has only the in-frame clones, and not every one. The sample contains some 420,000 clones, around nine tenths of which appear only once. The study's findings and limits: The study found higher spike-specific TCR breadth in vaccine than placebo recipients. Assessments of TCR breadth and depth may have underestimated the total T cell responses.

The CDR3 extends over 15 amino acids. Germline CDR1 reads SEHNR; CDR2 reads FQNEAQ (reference sequence). V lost 6 bases and J lost 2, with 16 bases in between. The J gene is TRBJ2-5, the V gene TRBV7-9; D assignment may be TRBD1 or TRBD2 (5 bases each). The sample was peripheral blood, taken in a trial of Ad26.COV2.S vaccine versus placebo. The receptor's source is a person aged 18-60 years who received the Ad26.COV2.S COVID-19 vaccine or a placebo. The CDR3 DNA reads as TGTGCCAGCAGTGTCGGGGCTGTCGATCAAGAGACCCAGTACTTC. It specifies CASSVGAVDQETQYF.